Many counts were recorded for the clone carrying this TCR beta chain. Germline CDR1 SQVTM, CDR2 ANQGSEA. The CDR3 length is 11 residues. With 4 bases removed from V and 2 bases from J, the gap between germline ends came to 5 bases. This sample was included in a study of blood T cells in healthy people across ages. Alongside a J-beta primer mix, a sample-barcoded 5' primer served in a second PCR lasting about 7 to 11 cycles. Every cDNA was tagged by a template-switch adaptor with 12 random nucleotides. A single record per CDR3 protein comes from TCRdb applying MiXCR to the 5' RACE reads. The table lists about 1.5 million distinct CDR3 sequences, roughly 45% of them singletons. The donors, healthy Caucasians from Russia, were aged roughly 6 to 90.

The genes are TRBV29-1 and TRBJ2-5; no reliable D call. The specimen sequenced was blood. The TCR sequence derives from a young woman in good health. The DNA for the CDR3 is TGCAGCGTTGTGGAGCAAGAGACCCAGTACTTC. The encoded protein is CSVVEQETQYF.